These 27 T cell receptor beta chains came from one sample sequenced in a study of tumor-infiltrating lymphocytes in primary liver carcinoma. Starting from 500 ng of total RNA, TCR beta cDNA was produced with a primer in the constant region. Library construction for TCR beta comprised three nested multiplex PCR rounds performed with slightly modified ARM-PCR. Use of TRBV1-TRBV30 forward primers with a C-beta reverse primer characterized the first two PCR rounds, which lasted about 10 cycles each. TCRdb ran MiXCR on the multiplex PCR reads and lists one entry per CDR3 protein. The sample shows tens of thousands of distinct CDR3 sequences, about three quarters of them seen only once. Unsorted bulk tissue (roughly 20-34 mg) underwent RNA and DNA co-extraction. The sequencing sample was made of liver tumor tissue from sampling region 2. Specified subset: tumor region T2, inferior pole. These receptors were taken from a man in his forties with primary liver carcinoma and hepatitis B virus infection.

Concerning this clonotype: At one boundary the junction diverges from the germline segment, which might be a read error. CDR3 sequence reads: CACSATWGPAAYVQYF. In nucleotides, the CDR3 is TGCGCCTGCAGCGCAACATGGGGACCGGCAGCCTACGTGCAGTACTTC. V is TRBV4-1 and J is TRBJ2-7; D might be TRBD1 or TRBD2, each matching 5 bases. The CDR3 is 16 amino acids. The germline V gene encodes CDR1 MGHRA and CDR2 YSYEKL.

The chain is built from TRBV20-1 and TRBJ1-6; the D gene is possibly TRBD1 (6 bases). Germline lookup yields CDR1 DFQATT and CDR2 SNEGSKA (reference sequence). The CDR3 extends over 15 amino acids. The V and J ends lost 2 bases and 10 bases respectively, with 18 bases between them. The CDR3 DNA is TGCAGTGCTAGACGGTCGGGGACATCGGGATCACCCCTCCACTTT. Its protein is CSARRSGTSGSPLHF.

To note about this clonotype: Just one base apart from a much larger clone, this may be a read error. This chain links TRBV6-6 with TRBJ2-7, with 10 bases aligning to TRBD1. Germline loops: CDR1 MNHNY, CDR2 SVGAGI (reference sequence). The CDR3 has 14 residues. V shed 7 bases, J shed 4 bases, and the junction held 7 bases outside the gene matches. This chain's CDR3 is CASTWTGGKYEQYF. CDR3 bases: TGTGCCAGCACTTGGACAGGGGGAAAATACGAGCAGTACTTC.

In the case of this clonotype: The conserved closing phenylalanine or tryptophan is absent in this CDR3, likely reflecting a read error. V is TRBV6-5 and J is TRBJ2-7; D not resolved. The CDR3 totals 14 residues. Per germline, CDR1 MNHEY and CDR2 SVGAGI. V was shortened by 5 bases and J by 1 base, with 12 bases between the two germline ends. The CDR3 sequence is CASSLDMGSYEQYS. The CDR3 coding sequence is TGTGCCAGCAGTCTAGATATGGGGTCCTACGAGCAGTACTCC.

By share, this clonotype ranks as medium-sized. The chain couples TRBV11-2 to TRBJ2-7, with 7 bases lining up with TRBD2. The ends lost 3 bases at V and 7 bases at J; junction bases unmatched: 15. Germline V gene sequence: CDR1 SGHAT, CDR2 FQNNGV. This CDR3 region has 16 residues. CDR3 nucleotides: TGTGCCAGCAGCTTCAGACTAGCCCGTCTGGAGGTGGAGCAGTACTTC. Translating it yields CASSFRLARLEVEQYF.

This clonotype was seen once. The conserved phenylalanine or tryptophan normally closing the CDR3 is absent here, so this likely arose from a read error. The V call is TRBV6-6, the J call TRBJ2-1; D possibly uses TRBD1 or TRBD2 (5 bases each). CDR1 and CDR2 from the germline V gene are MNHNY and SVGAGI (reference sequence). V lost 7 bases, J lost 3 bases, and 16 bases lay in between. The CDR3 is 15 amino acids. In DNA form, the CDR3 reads TGTGCCAGCAACACCGGGACCCAGAACTACAATGAGCAGTTCTAC. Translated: CASNTGTQNYNEQFY.

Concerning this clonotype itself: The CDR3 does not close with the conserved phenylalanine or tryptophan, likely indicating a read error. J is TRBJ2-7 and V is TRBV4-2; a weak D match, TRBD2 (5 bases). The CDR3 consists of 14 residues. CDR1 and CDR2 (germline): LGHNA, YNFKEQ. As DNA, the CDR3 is TGTGCTAGCAGCCAAGAAGGGAGCACCTACGAGCAGTACATC. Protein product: CASSQEGSTYEQYI.

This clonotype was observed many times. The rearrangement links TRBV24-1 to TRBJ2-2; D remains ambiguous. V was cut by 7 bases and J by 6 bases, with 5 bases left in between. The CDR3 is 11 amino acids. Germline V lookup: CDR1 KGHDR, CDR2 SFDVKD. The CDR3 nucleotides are TGTGCCACCAGGGCTGCCGGGGAGCTGTTTTTT. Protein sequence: CATRAAGELFF.

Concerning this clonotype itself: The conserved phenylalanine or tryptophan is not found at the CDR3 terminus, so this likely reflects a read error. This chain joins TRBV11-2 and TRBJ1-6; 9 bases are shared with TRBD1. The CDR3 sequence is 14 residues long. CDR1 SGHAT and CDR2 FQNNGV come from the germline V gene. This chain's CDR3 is CTSSLQGANSPLHL. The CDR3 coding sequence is TGTACTAGCAGCTTACAGGGGGCGAATTCACCCCTCCACCTT.

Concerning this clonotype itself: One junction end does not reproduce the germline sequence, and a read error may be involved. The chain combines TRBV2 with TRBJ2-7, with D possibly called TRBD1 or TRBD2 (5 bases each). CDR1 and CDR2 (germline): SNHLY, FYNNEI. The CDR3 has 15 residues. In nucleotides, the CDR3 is TGTGCCAGCAGTGCGGGACCAGACCTCTCCAACGAGCAGTACTTC. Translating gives CASSAGPDLSNEQYF.

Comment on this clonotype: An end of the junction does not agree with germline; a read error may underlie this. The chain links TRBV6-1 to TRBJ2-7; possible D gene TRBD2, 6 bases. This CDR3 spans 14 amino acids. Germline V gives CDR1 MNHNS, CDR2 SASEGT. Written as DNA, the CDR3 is TGTGCCACCACATGGTGGGGAGGCTCCTACGAGCAGTGCTTC. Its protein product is CATTWWGGSYEQCF.

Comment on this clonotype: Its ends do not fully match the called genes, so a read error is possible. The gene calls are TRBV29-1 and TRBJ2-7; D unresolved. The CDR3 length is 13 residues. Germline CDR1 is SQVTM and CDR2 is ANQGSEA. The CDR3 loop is CNVEESLVNEQHF. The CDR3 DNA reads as TGCAACGTTGAGGAGTCGTTAGTAAACGAGCAGCACTTC.

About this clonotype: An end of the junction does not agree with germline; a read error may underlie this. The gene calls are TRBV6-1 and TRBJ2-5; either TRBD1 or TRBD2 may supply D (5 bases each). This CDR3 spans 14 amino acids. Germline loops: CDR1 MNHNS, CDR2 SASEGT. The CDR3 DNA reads TGTGCCAGCGAGGTTAACGGGACCCAAGAGACCCAGTACTTT. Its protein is CASEVNGTQETQYF.

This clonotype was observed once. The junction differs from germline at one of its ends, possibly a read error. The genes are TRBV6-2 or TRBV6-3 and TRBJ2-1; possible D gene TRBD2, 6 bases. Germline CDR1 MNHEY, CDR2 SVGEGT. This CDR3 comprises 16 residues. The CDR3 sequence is CASSCDGSGSYNKQFF. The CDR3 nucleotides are TGTGCCAGCAGTTGCGATGGTAGCGGTTCCTACAATAAGCAGTTCTTC.

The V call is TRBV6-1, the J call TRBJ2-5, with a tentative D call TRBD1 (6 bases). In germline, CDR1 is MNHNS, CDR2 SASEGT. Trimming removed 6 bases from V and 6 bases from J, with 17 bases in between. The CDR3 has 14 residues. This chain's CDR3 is CASSLGQGWQTQYF. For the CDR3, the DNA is TGTGCCAGCAGCCTGGGGCAGGGGTGGCAGACCCAGTACTTC.

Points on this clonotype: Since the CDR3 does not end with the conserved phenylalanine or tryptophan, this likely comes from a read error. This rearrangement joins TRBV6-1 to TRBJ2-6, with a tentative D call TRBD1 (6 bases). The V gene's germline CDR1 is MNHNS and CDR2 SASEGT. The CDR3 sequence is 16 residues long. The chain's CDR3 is CASTRTADSGANVLTS. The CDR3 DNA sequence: TGCGCCAGTACCAGGACAGCGGACTCTGGGGCCAACGTCCTGACTTCC.

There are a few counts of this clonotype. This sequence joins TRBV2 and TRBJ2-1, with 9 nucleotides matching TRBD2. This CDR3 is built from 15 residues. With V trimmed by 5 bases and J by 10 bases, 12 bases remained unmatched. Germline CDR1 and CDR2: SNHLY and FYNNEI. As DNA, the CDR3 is TGTGCCAGCAGTTTGTATACTAGCGGGCTAGGGGAGCAGTTCTTC. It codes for CASSLYTSGLGEQFF. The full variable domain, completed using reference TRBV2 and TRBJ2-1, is EPEVTQTPSHQVTQMGQEVILRCVPISNHLYFYWYRQILGQKVEFLVSFYNNEISEKSEIFDDQFSVERPDGSNFTLKIRSTKLEDSAMYFCASSLYTSGLGEQFFGPGTRLTVL.

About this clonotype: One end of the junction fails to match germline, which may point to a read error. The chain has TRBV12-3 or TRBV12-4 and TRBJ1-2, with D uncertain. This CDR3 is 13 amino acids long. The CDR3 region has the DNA TGTGCCAGCAGTAAAGACCGGAAGTCTGGCTGCACCTTC. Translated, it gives CASSKDRKSGCTF.

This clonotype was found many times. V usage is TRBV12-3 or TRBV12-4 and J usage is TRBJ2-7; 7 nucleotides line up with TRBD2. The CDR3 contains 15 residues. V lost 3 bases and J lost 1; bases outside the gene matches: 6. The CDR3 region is CASSLSSGGSYEQYF. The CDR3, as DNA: TGTGCCAGCAGTTTGTCTAGCGGAGGGTCCTACGAGCAGTACTTC.

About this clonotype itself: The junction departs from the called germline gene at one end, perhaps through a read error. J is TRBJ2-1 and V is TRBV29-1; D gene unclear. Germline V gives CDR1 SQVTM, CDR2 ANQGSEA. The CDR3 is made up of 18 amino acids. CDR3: CGVEDRLGSGHSYNDQFF. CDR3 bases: TGCGGCGTTGAAGATCGGTTGGGAAGTGGGCACTCCTACAATGATCAGTTCTTC.

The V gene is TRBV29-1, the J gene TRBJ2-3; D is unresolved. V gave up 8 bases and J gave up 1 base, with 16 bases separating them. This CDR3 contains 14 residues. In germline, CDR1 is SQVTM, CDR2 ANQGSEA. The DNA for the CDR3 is TGCAGCATTGGAGCTAATTCCGGCACAGATACGCAGTATTTT. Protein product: CSIGANSGTDTQYF.

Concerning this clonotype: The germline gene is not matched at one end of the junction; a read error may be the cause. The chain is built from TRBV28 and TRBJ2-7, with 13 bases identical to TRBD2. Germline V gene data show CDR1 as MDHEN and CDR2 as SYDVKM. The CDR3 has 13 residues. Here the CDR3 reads CTSSLLAGGELYF. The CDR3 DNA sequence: TGTACCAGCAGTTTACTAGCGGGAGGGGAGCTGTACTTC.

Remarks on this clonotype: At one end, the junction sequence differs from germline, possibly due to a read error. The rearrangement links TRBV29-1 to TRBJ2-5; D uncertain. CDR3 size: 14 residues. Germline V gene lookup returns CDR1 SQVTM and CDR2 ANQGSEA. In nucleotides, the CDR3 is TGCAGCGTTGAGCCCGCCAGCCCCCAAGAGATCCAGTACTTC. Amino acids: CSVEPASPQEIQYF. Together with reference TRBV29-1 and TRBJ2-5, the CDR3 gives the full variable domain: SAVISQKPSRDICQRGTSLTIQCQVDSQVTMMFWYRQQPGQSLTLIATANQGSEATYESGFVIDKFPISRPNLTFSTLTVSNMSPEDSSIYLCSVEPASPQEIQYFGPGTRLLVL.

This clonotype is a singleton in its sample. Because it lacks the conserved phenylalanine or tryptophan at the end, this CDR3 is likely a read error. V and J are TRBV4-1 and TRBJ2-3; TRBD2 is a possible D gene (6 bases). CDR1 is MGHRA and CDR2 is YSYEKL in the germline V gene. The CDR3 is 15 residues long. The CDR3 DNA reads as TGCGCCAGCAGCCAAGATATACTAGCTTTGGATATGCAGTATTTA. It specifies CASSQDILALDMQYL.

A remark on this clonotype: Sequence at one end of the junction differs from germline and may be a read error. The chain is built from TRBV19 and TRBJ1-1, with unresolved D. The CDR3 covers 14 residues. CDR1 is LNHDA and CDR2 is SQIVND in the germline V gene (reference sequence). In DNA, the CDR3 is TGTGACAGTAGTATAGAGGGCAGATACACTGAAGCTTTCTTT. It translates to CDSSIEGRYTEAFF.

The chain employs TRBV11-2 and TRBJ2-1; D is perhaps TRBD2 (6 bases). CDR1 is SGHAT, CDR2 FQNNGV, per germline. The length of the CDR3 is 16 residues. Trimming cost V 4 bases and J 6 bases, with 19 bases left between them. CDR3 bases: TGTGCCAGCAGCTCTCGACAAGCGGGTGATTTCAATGAGCAGTTCTTC. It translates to CASSSRQAGDFNEQFF. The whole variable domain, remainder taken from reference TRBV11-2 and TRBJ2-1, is EAGVAQSPRYKIIEKRQSVAFWCNPISGHATLYWYQQILGQGPKLLIQFQNNGVVDDSQLPKDRFSAERLKGVDSTLKIQPAKLEDSAVYLCASSSRQAGDFNEQFFGPGTRLTVL.

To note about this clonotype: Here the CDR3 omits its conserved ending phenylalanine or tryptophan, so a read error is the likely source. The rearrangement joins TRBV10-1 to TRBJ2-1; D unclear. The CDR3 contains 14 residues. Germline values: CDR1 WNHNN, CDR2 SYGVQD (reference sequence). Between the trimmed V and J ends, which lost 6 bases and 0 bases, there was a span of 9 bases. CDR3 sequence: CASSDISSYNEQFL. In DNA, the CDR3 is TGCGCCAGCAGCGATATAAGCTCCTACAATGAGCAGTTCCTC.